The clone carrying this TCR beta chain appeared a few times. A TCRbeta library incorporating unique molecular identifiers was prepared. Each CDR3 protein is one row after TCRdb ran MiXCR on the PCR reads. The sample contains approximately 1,000,000 distinct CDR3 sequences, roughly 29% of which appear only once. The CDR3 has 17 residues. Germline V gene data show CDR1 as MNHEY and CDR2 as SMNVEV (reference sequence). Trimming pared 5 bases from V and 0 bases from J, leaving 19 bases between. The data were taken from a study of T-cell reconstitution after alpha-beta-depleted transplantation in children.

This receptor was identified in a boy younger than two who had a stem cell transplant for SCID, so the T cells may come from the graft donor. The rearrangement links TRBV27 to TRBJ1-1, with D maybe TRBD1 (5 bases). The sample was PBMCs, mostly from graft donor cells, taken 360 days after TCRalphabeta/CD19-depleted stem cell transplant. The DNA for the CDR3 is TGTGCCAGCAGTAGATCCCCGGGACCTATGATGAACACTGAAGCTTTCTTT. This sequence encodes CASSRSPGPMMNTEAFF.